One sample yielded the 3 T cell receptor beta chains listed below, sequenced in a study of early T cells in non-severe SARS-CoV-2 infection. TCRdb itself ran the 5' RACE reads through MiXCR, one entry per CDR3 protein. The sample contains tens of thousands of distinct CDR3 sequences, over 13% of which appear only once. Sequenced sample: whole blood. Source of these receptors: an adult who was a healthcare worker with PCR-confirmed SARS-CoV-2 infection or an uninfected control (not recorded which).

This clonotype was picked up many times. This chain links TRBV11-2 with TRBJ2-1; 7 nucleotides line up with TRBD1. Germline trimming cut 4 bases from V and 0 bases from J; bases unmatched to any gene: 21. Germline CDR1 SGHAT, CDR2 FQNNGV. The CDR3 covers 21 residues. The CDR3 protein is CASSSHREGAASPYSYNEQFF. The CDR3 DNA is TGTGCCAGCAGCTCCCATCGTGAGGGGGCGGCCTCCCCCTACTCCTACAATGAGCAGTTCTTC.

J is TRBJ2-5 and V is TRBV2; TRBD1 or TRBD2 may be the D gene (5 bases each). This CDR3 is 13 amino acids long. The ends were cut back, 5 bases at V and 4 bases at J, with 11 bases in the middle. CDR1 and CDR2 from the germline V gene are SNHLY and FYNNEI. For the CDR3, the DNA is TGTGCCAGCAGTCCGGGACCAAGAGAGACCCAGTACTTC. Encoded protein: CASSPGPRETQYF. The variable domain in full, with the rest retrieved from reference TRBV2 and TRBJ2-5, is EPEVTQTPSHQVTQMGQEVILRCVPISNHLYFYWYRQILGQKVEFLVSFYNNEISEKSEIFDDQFSVERPDGSNFTLKIRSTKLEDSAMYFCASSPGPRETQYFGPGTRLLVL.

This clonotype appeared a few times. The chain links TRBV5-1 to TRBJ1-2; tentatively, D is TRBD1 (5 bases). The V gene's germline CDR1 is SGHRS and CDR2 YFSETQ. V was clipped by 4 bases and J by 4 bases, with 17 bases between them. The CDR3 contains 15 residues. CDR3 in amino acids: CASSPIMTEAYGYTF. CDR3 sequence (DNA): TGCGCCAGCAGCCCTATCATGACAGAAGCCTATGGCTACACCTTC.